Each of the 2 T cell receptor beta chains below was sequenced from the same sample in a study of T-cell memory formation after mild COVID-19. MiXCR, run by TCRdb on the 5' RACE reads, gives a single entry per CDR3 protein. The sample has approximately 480,000 distinct CDR3 sequences, roughly 18% seen once. The sample consisted of PBMCs or a T cell subset sorted from them (not recorded which). The source of these receptors is an adult woman who had mild COVID-19 (a few samples of this study predate the infection). Cell type and time point are not known.

The chain is built from TRBV20-1 and TRBJ1-4; D remains unclear. Germline V gene data show CDR1 as DFQATT and CDR2 as SNEGSKA (reference sequence). The CDR3 extends over 13 amino acids. The CDR3 region has the DNA TGCAGCGCTGCTGGACCGAGGAATGAAAAACTGTTTTTT. Translated, it gives CSAAGPRNEKLFF.

The gene calls are TRBV4-3 and TRBJ2-7; D is ambiguous. The germline V and J ends were trimmed by 0 bases and 3 bases, with 6 bases remaining between them. The CDR3 sequence is 13 residues long. Germline V lookup: CDR1 LGHNA, CDR2 YSLEER. The CDR3 sequence: CASSQDLGYEQYF. In nucleotides, the CDR3 is TGCGCCAGCAGCCAAGATCTGGGCTACGAGCAGTACTTC.